This TCR beta chain was observed in a study of cytomegalovirus exposure and HLA in healthy donors. Study results and caveats: Later analysis associated a missense DCLRE1C variant with TCR beta V- and J-gene trimming. Altogether, 170 or so TCR beta chains were recorded as cytomegalovirus-associated. Prior analysis indicated that the majority of TCR beta V segments exhibited productivity approximately 87% or approximately 30% of the time. There was a cluster of highly shared sequence variants that was likely a sequencing artifact.

In regard to this clone: What it binds is not known.

Germline CDR1 and CDR2: SGHRS and YFSETQ. With 4 bases removed from V and 1 base from J, the gap between germline ends came to 8 bases. The CDR3 spans 14 residues. Primers: 60 Vbeta forward and 13 Jbeta reverse. Here immunoSEQ multiplex PCR was the method, and the copy in TCRdb shows in-frame clones only, minus some. Of roughly 110,000 clones in the sample, 65% to 85% were seen once. This TCR was sampled from a man aged 25 to 40 in good health and CMV-seronegative. The genes are TRBV5-1 and TRBJ1-4; a possible D gene is TRBD1 (5 bases). Material: PBMCs. The CDR3 region is CASSTQGTNEKLFF. For the CDR3, the DNA is TGCGCCAGCAGCACCCAGGGAACTAATGAAAAACTGTTTTTT.